These 32 T cell receptor beta chains were all obtained from the same sample, sequenced in a study of beta chain features in type 1 diabetes. The study, taken as a whole, reports: Among all four CD4+ subsets, Type 1 diabetes patients had TCRB CDR3s that were moderately but significantly shorter.

These receptors have no known antigen. The authors reverse transcribed all of the isolated RNA, so sequencing captured expressed TCRB transcripts. TCRdb's copy holds only in-frame clones and misses some; the assay was immunoSEQ multiplex PCR. Of 300,000 to 400,000 clones listed, roughly 8.8% are singletons. Specimen: central memory CD4+ T cells from blood. These receptors all come from a man aged 25-45 years with type 1 diabetes.

The V call is TRBV7-9, the J call TRBJ1-1; D remains unclear. The CDR3 spans 14 residues. The germline gives CDR1 SEHNR, CDR2 FQNEAQ (reference sequence). The V end lost 3 bases, the J end lost 3 bases, and 11 bases lay between the germline ends. The CDR3 nucleotides are TGTGCCAGCAGCTTGTATCCTGGGGACACTGAAGCTTTCTTT. Protein sequence: CASSLYPGDTEAFF. Drawing the rest from reference TRBV7-9 and TRBJ1-1, the complete variable domain is DTGVSQNPRHKITKRGQNVTFRCDPISEHNRLYWYRQTLGQGPEFLTYFQNEAQLEKSRLLSDRFSAERPKGSFSTLEIQRTEQGDSAMYLCASSLYPGDTEAFFGQGTRLTVV.

Regarding this clone: This likely came from a read error, as a far larger clone is one base away. The J gene is TRBJ2-7, the V gene TRBV5-6; D is unclear. There are 11 residues in the CDR3. Germline V gene lookup returns CDR1 SGHDT and CDR2 YYEEEE. The V and J ends lost 4 bases and 4 bases respectively, with 6 bases between them. Here the CDR3 DNA reads TGTGCCAGCAGCCTAGAGTACGAGCAGTACTTC. It encodes CASSLEYEQYF.

V is TRBV2 and J is TRBJ1-1; D is ambiguous. The CDR3 loop spans 14 amino acids. The germline CDR1 and CDR2 sequences are SNHLY and FYNNEI. Between the trimmed V and J ends, which lost 4 bases and 0 bases, there was a span of 9 bases. CDR3: CASSGSTVNTEAFF. The DNA for the CDR3 is TGTGCCAGCAGTGGATCAACAGTGAACACTGAAGCTTTCTTT.

Comment on this clone: At one end the junction does not follow the germline gene, possibly because of a read error. The J gene is TRBJ1-4, the V gene TRBV3-1 (or the pseudogene TRBV3-2); no definite D call. The CDR3 is 8 amino acids. CDR1 is LGHDT, CDR2 YNNKEL, per germline (reference sequence). The CDR3 loop is CTAGKLFF. DNA of the CDR3: TGCACGGCGGGAAAACTGTTTTTT.

This clone turned up a few times. In the same sample, other DNA sequences code for this CDR3. The chain uses TRBV29-1 and TRBJ1-2; 9 bases line up with TRBD1. This CDR3 spans 12 amino acids. Germline loops: CDR1 SQVTM, CDR2 ANQGSEA. The J segment lost 3 bases and the V segment lost 7 bases, leaving 3 bases of the junction unmatched. The CDR3 nucleotides read TGCAGCGGGGGACAGGGCGACTATGGCTACACCTTC. It is translated as CSGGQGDYGYTF.

The genes are TRBV15 and TRBJ2-5, with D tentatively TRBD1 or TRBD2 (6 bases each). V was trimmed by 0 bases and J by 6 bases, leaving 11 bases between them. This CDR3 is built from 14 residues. The germline CDR1 and CDR2 sequences are LNHNV and YYDKDF (reference sequence). The CDR3 region is CATSRDRGVQTQYF. Written as DNA, the CDR3 is TGTGCCACCAGCAGAGATAGGGGGGTGCAGACCCAGTACTTC.

The chain recombines TRBV12-5 with TRBJ1-1; TRBD1 agrees at 8 bases. V dropped 6 bases and J dropped 5; count of bases not matched to a gene: 14. Germline V gene data show CDR1 as LGHNT and CDR2 as FRNRAP. CDR3 length: 16 amino acids. CDR3: CASGRGQGMSETEAFF. CDR3 DNA: TGTGCTAGTGGCCGTGGACAGGGTATGTCGGAAACTGAAGCTTTCTTT. Filled out from reference TRBV12-5 and TRBJ1-1, the complete variable domain reads DARVTQTPRHKVTEMGQEVTMRCQPILGHNTVFWYRQTMMQGLELLAYFRNRAPLDDSGMPKDRFSAEMPDATLATLKIQPSEPRDSAVYFCASGRGQGMSETEAFFGQGTRLTVV.

A few counts support this clone. This chain joins TRBV4-1 and TRBJ1-2; TRBD1 might be the D (5 bases). The V and J ends lost 3 bases and 4 bases respectively, with 18 bases between them. The CDR3 is 16 amino acids. Per the germline V gene, CDR1 is MGHRA and CDR2 is YSYEKL. CDR3 amino acids: CASSQSLGSGTYGYTF. CDR3 sequence (DNA): TGCGCCAGCAGCCAGTCCCTAGGATCGGGGACCTATGGCTACACCTTC.

Notes on this clone: Other DNA sequences in the same sample also yield this CDR3. The genes are TRBV5-6 and TRBJ1-5; D ambiguous. Trimming stripped 0 bases from V and 4 bases from J, with 5 bases between. Looked up from germline, CDR1 is SGHDT and CDR2 is YYEEEE. This CDR3 has 13 amino acids. The CDR3 nucleotides are TGTGCCAGCAGCTTGGGGCAGAATCAGCCCCAGCATTTT. It yields the protein CASSLGQNQPQHF.

Ten or more counts support this clone. The chain employs TRBV11-2 and TRBJ2-6; D not resolved. This CDR3 contains 15 residues. The V and J ends lost 4 bases and 2 bases respectively, with 9 bases between them. Germline V lookup: CDR1 SGHAT, CDR2 FQNNGV. The CDR3, as DNA: TGTGCCAGCAGCTGGACCCGGGCTGGGGCCAACGTCCTGACTTTC. It translates to CASSWTRAGANVLTF.

This clone was found a few times. The V call is TRBV18, the J call TRBJ1-2, with a possible D match to TRBD1 (6 bases). The length of the CDR3 is 18 residues. Germline V gene sequence: CDR1 KGHSH, CDR2 LQKENI. V lost 3 bases to trimming and J lost 2 bases, with 22 bases between them. For the CDR3, the DNA is TGTGCCAGCTCACCCGAGAAAGGCACAGGGACCACCAACTATGGCTACACCTTC. It specifies CASSPEKGTGTTNYGYTF.

V usage is TRBV28 and J usage is TRBJ1-3; no reliable D call. V was shortened by 2 bases and J by 1 base, with 9 bases between the two germline ends. The CDR3 covers 15 residues. Germline CDR1 is MDHEN and CDR2 is SYDVKM. The CDR3 is CASSLTALSGNTIYF. The CDR3 bases are TGTGCCAGCAGTTTAACGGCATTGTCTGGAAACACCATATATTTT. Filled out from reference TRBV28 and TRBJ1-3, the complete variable domain reads DVKVTQSSRYLVKRTGEKVFLECVQDMDHENMFWYRQDPGLGLRLIYFSYDVKMKEKGDIPEGYSVSREKKERFSLILESASTNQTSMYLCASSLTALSGNTIYFGEGSWLTVV.

This clone was detected a few times. The CDR3 is CASSGLAGGSVNEQFF. CDR3 sequence (DNA): TGTGCCAGCAGCGGCTTAGCGGGGGGCAGTGTGAATGAGCAGTTCTTC. The V and J genes are TRBV9 and TRBJ2-1; 10 bases are shared with TRBD2. The CDR3 is 16 amino acids. The junction had 10 bases not matched to a gene; V was cut back by 3 bases and J by 7 bases. Germline V gene data show CDR1 as SGDLS and CDR2 as YYNGEE.

The CDR3 DNA reads as TGTGCCAGCAGCCTTGACAGGGGGTCAGGCGGTGGCTACACCTTC. Its protein product is CASSLDRGSGGGYTF. This chain connects TRBV7-2 to TRBJ1-2, with 9 bases that match TRBD1. The CDR3 consists of 15 residues. Germline V gene data show CDR1 as SGHTA and CDR2 as FQGNSA. With V trimmed by 5 bases and J by 7 bases, 11 bases remained unmatched.

This chain connects TRBV6-6 to TRBJ2-5; 10 bases map to TRBD2. The germline gives CDR1 MNHNY, CDR2 SVGAGI (reference sequence). J gave up 5 bases and V 5 bases, and 5 bases lay outside the gene matches. The CDR3 is 14 amino acids. The CDR3 protein is CASSSGGAGETQYF. In DNA form, the CDR3 reads TGTGCCAGCAGTAGCGGGGGGGCAGGGGAGACCCAGTACTTC.

On this clone itself: Other DNA sequences of this sample code for an identical CDR3. This sequence joins TRBV29-1 and TRBJ1-3; TRBD1 aligns across 9 bases. The CDR3 totals 13 residues. The V gene's germline CDR1 is SQVTM and CDR2 ANQGSEA. V lost 5 bases to trimming and J lost 2 bases; unmatched junction nucleotides: 1. CDR3 sequence reads: CSVWTGAGNTIYF. Here the CDR3 DNA reads TGCAGCGTTTGGACAGGGGCTGGAAACACCATATATTTT.

This clone has just a few counts. CDR3: CASSPTGGNYGYTF. The CDR3 DNA sequence: TGTGCCAGCAGCCCGACAGGGGGGAACTATGGCTACACCTTC. V is TRBV6-6 and J is TRBJ1-2; 9 bases are a match to TRBD1. Trimming took 6 bases from V and 2 from J; bases not matched to a gene: 4. CDR3 length: 14 residues. CDR1 and CDR2 (germline): MNHNY, SVGAGI (reference sequence).

This rearrangement joins TRBV6-1 to TRBJ1-2, with D uncertain. The CDR3 has 12 residues. Germline V gene sequence: CDR1 MNHNS, CDR2 SASEGT. V was pared by 6 bases and J by 1 base, with 6 bases between. The CDR3 nucleotides read TGTGCCAGCAGCCCAGATAACTATGGCTACACCTTC. It specifies CASSPDNYGYTF.

This clone occurred a few times. J is TRBJ1-1 and V is TRBV2; TRBD1 might be the D (5 bases). V dropped 10 bases and J dropped 3 bases, with 15 bases sitting between them. CDR1 and CDR2 (germline): SNHLY, FYNNEI. The CDR3 is 13 amino acids. CDR3: CATNSQGDTEAFF. Here the CDR3 DNA reads TGTGCCACCAATTCGCAAGGGGACACTGAAGCTTTCTTT.

V and J are TRBV6-1 and TRBJ2-2; D not certain. The germline V gene has CDR1 MNHNS and CDR2 SASEGT. The CDR3 runs 14 residues. V shed 3 bases and J shed 3 bases, with 8 bases lying between them. The CDR3: CASSERQDTGELFF. The CDR3 bases are TGTGCCAGCAGTGAGCGTCAGGACACCGGGGAGCTGTTTTTT.

There are a few counts of this clone. This chain connects TRBV7-8 to TRBJ2-3; TRBD2 matches at 7 bases. CDR1 and CDR2 (germline): SGHVS, FQNEAQ. V lost 5 bases to trimming and J lost 4 bases; unmatched junction nucleotides: 12. The CDR3 length is 16 residues. CDR3 sequence: CASSPWTSLQADTQYF. DNA for the CDR3: TGTGCCAGCAGCCCATGGACTAGTCTTCAGGCAGATACGCAGTATTTT.

This chain joins TRBV7-2 and TRBJ2-3, with TRBD2 identical over 15 bases. The V segment lost 5 bases and the J segment 4 bases; nucleotides outside the gene matches: 4. The CDR3 is 16 residues long. The germline CDR1 and CDR2 sequences are SGHTA and FQGNSA. The CDR3 nucleotides are TGTGCCAGCAGCCCGGGACTAGCGGGGGGTCCAGATACGCAGTATTTT. It is translated as CASSPGLAGGPDTQYF.

V is TRBV10-3 and J is TRBJ1-1; D is unresolved. The V end lost 2 bases, the J end lost 6 bases, and 10 bases lay between the germline ends. The CDR3 is 13 amino acids. From germline, CDR1 is ENHRY and CDR2 SYGVKD. The CDR3 loop is CAISEPTPPEAFF. The CDR3 DNA reads TGTGCCATCAGTGAGCCTACTCCTCCTGAAGCTTTCTTT.

In this sample, this clone turned up a few times. This sequence joins TRBV20-1 and TRBJ2-5; D unresolved. The germline CDR1 and CDR2 sequences are DFQATT and SNEGSKA (reference sequence). With 4 bases removed from V and 3 bases from J, the gap between germline ends came to 6 bases. CDR3 length equals 11 residues. In nucleotides, the CDR3 is TGCAGTGCTAAGTTTGAAGAGACCCAGTACTTC. It specifies CSAKFEETQYF.

The V and J genes are TRBV6-6 and TRBJ1-1; 9 bases are shared with TRBD1. Germline values: CDR1 MNHNY, CDR2 SVGAGI (reference sequence). V lost 5 bases, J lost 11 bases, and 9 bases stayed unmatched. The CDR3 totals 13 residues. The CDR3 nucleotides are TGTGCCAGCAGTCCTCCGGGACAGGGTTATGCTTTCTTT. This encodes CASSPPGQGYAFF.

This clone was seen a few times. This chain connects TRBV12-5 to TRBJ2-3, with a possible D match to TRBD2 (6 bases). The V gene lost 6 bases and the J gene lost 1 base, with 11 bases spanning the gap. Germline CDR1 is LGHNT and CDR2 is FRNRAP. The CDR3 is 14 amino acids. Here the CDR3 DNA reads TGTGCTAGTGGGCGGGACCTCCGCACAGATACGCAGTATTTT. Residues: CASGRDLRTDTQYF. The variable domain in full, with the rest retrieved from reference TRBV12-5 and TRBJ2-3, is DARVTQTPRHKVTEMGQEVTMRCQPILGHNTVFWYRQTMMQGLELLAYFRNRAPLDDSGMPKDRFSAEMPDATLATLKIQPSEPRDSAVYFCASGRDLRTDTQYFGPGTRLTVL.

The rearrangement joins TRBV6-5 to TRBJ1-1; D unclear. V was trimmed by 4 bases and J by 5 bases, leaving 14 bases between them. The CDR3 loop spans 14 amino acids. CDR1 MNHEY and CDR2 SVGAGI come from the germline V gene. CDR3 amino acids: CASSSPKLGTEAFF. In nucleotides, the CDR3 is TGTGCCAGCAGTTCCCCGAAACTCGGGACTGAAGCTTTCTTT.

The chain carries TRBV6-5 and TRBJ2-1; D gene uncertain. This CDR3 has 11 residues. Deletions cut 4 bases from V and 10 bases from J, with 8 bases between. CDR1 and CDR2 (germline): MNHEY, SVGAGI. CDR3 coding DNA: TGTGCCAGCAGTTTGACCGGGGAGCAGTTCTTC. Translation gives CASSLTGEQFF.

This clone was detected a few times. This sequence joins TRBV9 and TRBJ1-1, with a possible D match to TRBD1 (5 bases). The V gene's germline CDR1 is SGDLS and CDR2 YYNGEE. V lost 0 bases and J lost 10, with 10 bases in between. CDR3 length equals 12 residues. In DNA, the CDR3 is TGTGCCAGCAGCGTAGAGGGGACTCGAGCTTTCTTT. It yields the protein CASSVEGTRAFF.

The chain is built from TRBV11-2 and TRBJ2-3; D possibly corresponds to TRBD1 (6 bases). The germline CDR1 and CDR2 sequences are SGHAT and FQNNGV. The CDR3 has 15 amino acids. Trimming cost V 5 bases and J 1 base, with 13 bases left between them. The DNA for the CDR3 is TGTGCCAGCAGCCGTACAGGGCAGGGCACAGATACGCAGTATTTT. Amino acid sequence: CASSRTGQGTDTQYF.

V usage is TRBV4-3 and J usage is TRBJ1-6; D remains ambiguous. Trimming took 0 bases from V and 7 from J, leaving 10 bases between them. This CDR3 comprises 15 residues. Looked up from germline, CDR1 is LGHNA and CDR2 is YSLEER. The CDR3 sequence is CASSQDGRMNSPLHF. CDR3 nucleotides: TGCGCCAGCAGCCAAGATGGACGGATGAATTCACCCCTCCACTTT.

The chain recombines TRBV29-1 with TRBJ2-3; 11 nucleotides line up with TRBD2. Germline values: CDR1 SQVTM, CDR2 ANQGSEA. The junction had 9 bases not matched to a gene; V was cut back by 4 bases and J by 0 bases. The CDR3 has 17 residues. Here the CDR3 reads CSVAFTSGGHSTDTQYF. The CDR3 DNA is TGCAGCGTTGCTTTTACTAGCGGGGGACATAGCACAGATACGCAGTATTTT.